These T cell receptor beta chains were read from a single sample in a study of cytomegalovirus exposure and HLA in healthy donors. TCRdb's table, derived via immunoSEQ multiplex PCR, lists solely in-frame clones and lacks some. The sample has 100,000 to 150,000 clones, approximately 82% seen once; the top ten hold just under 3%. Sample: PBMCs. All receptors come from a woman between 18 and 29 years old in good health and CMV-seropositive. Each CDR3 is given with its conserved first and last residue. A D gene is named only where the DNA matches it firmly. Not every row has a clone size; where given, it reads once, few, many or a size class.

abundance: .
j_gene: TRBJ2-1
v_gene: TRBV27
d_gene: .
CDR3nt: TGTGCCAGCAGTCCCTCCCCGGGGGTCCCTTTGAATGAGCAGTTCTTC
CDR3aa: CASSPSPGVPLNEQFF

abundance: .
j_gene: TRBJ2-5
v_gene: TRBV7-9
d_gene: .
CDR3nt: TGTGCCAGCAGCTTGGCTACAGATGTCCAAGAGACCCAGTACTTC
CDR3aa: CASSLATDVQETQYF

abundance: .
j_gene: TRBJ2-2
v_gene: TRBV5-8
d_gene: .
CDR3nt: TGTGCCAGCAGCTTGATGGGGGGGAACACCGGGGAGCTGTTTTTT
CDR3aa: CASSLMGGNTGELFF

abundance: .
j_gene: TRBJ2-2
v_gene: TRBV6-1
d_gene: TRBD1
CDR3nt: TGTGCCAGCAATCCTGACAGGGTAAACGGGGAGCTGTTTTTT
CDR3aa: CASNPDRVNGELFF

abundance: .
j_gene: TRBJ1-2
v_gene: TRBV6-5
d_gene: TRBD1
CDR3nt: TGTGCCAGCAGTTGGGACAGGGACGTCTTGAGCTACACCTTC
CDR3aa: CASSWDRDVLSYTF

abundance: .
j_gene: TRBJ2-7
v_gene: TRBV27
d_gene: .
CDR3nt: TGTGCCAGCAGTTTACTGGGGGGCTCCTACGAGCAGTACTTC
CDR3aa: CASSLLGGSYEQYF

abundance: .
j_gene: TRBJ1-2
v_gene: TRBV4-1
d_gene: .
CDR3nt: TGCGCCAGCAGCCCGGGAGGGTCTAACTATGGCTACACCTTC
CDR3aa: CASSPGGSNYGYTF

abundance: .
j_gene: TRBJ1-4
v_gene: TRBV27
d_gene: TRBD1
CDR3nt: TGTGCCAGCAGCCCGGGGACAGGGGTAACAACTAATGAAAAACTGTTTTTT
CDR3aa: CASSPGTGVTTNEKLFF

abundance: .
j_gene: TRBJ1-1
v_gene: TRBV6-5
d_gene: TRBD1
CDR3nt: TGTGCCAGCAGTTATCGAATCAGGGGGACCACTGAAGCTTTCTTT
CDR3aa: CASSYRIRGTTEAFF

abundance: .
j_gene: TRBJ2-2
v_gene: TRBV6-4
d_gene: TRBD1
CDR3nt: TGTGCCAGCAGTGTGGGAGACAGGGACACCGGGGAGCTGTTTTTT
CDR3aa: CASSVGDRDTGELFF

abundance: .
j_gene: TRBJ1-4
v_gene: TRBV6-5
d_gene: .
CDR3nt: TGTGCCAGCAGTTTCGGAGAGCCGGGGGGGAATGAAAAACTGTTTTTT
CDR3aa: CASSFGEPGGNEKLFF

abundance: .
j_gene: TRBJ2-7
v_gene: TRBV20-1
d_gene: .
CDR3nt: TGCAGTGCCTCCAGGGGCCTCGAGCAGTACTTC
CDR3aa: CSASRGLEQYF

abundance: once
j_gene: TRBJ2-1
v_gene: TRBV5-1
d_gene: .
CDR3nt: TGCGCCAGCAGCCCGGGGGAAGCGGTCTCCTACAATGAGCAGTTCTTC
CDR3aa: CASSPGEAVSYNEQFF

abundance: .
j_gene: TRBJ2-1
v_gene: TRBV9
d_gene: TRBD2
CDR3nt: TGTGCCAGCAGCGTAGATTTAATGGGGACTAGCGGGGACAATGAGCAGTTCTTC
CDR3aa: CASSVDLMGTSGDNEQFF

abundance: few
j_gene: TRBJ1-4
v_gene: TRBV14
d_gene: TRBD1
CDR3nt: TGTGCCAGCAGCCTAGGGGGCACAACAACTAATGAAAAACTGTTTTTT
CDR3aa: CASSLGGTTTNEKLFF

abundance: .
j_gene: TRBJ2-4
v_gene: TRBV2
d_gene: TRBD1
CDR3nt: TGTGCCAGCAGGGCGGGACAGGGTAGGGACATTCAGTACTTC
CDR3aa: CASRAGQGRDIQYF

abundance: few
j_gene: TRBJ1-5
v_gene: TRBV5-1
d_gene: .
CDR3nt: TGCGCCAGCAGCTTGACCGGGGAAAGTAATCAGCCCCAGCATTTT
CDR3aa: CASSLTGESNQPQHF

abundance: .
j_gene: TRBJ1-2
v_gene: TRBV18
d_gene: .
CDR3nt: TGTGCCAGCTCACCCCAGGAAAACTATGGCTACACCTTC
CDR3aa: CASSPQENYGYTF

abundance: .
j_gene: TRBJ2-1
v_gene: TRBV19
d_gene: .
CDR3nt: TGTGCCAGTAGTATAGTAGGGGCCACTACAGATGAGCAGTTCTTC
CDR3aa: CASSIVGATTDEQFF

abundance: .
j_gene: TRBJ1-6
v_gene: TRBV28
d_gene: .
CDR3nt: TGTGCCAGCAAATCGGGGTATAATTCACCCCTCCACTTT
CDR3aa: CASKSGYNSPLHF

abundance: .
j_gene: TRBJ2-6
v_gene: TRBV10-3
d_gene: TRBD1
CDR3nt: TGTGCCATCAGCACTTCAGGGACAGGGGGCTCTGGGGCCAACGTCCTGACTTTC
CDR3aa: CAISTSGTGGSGANVLTF

abundance: .
j_gene: TRBJ2-3
v_gene: TRBV7-3
d_gene: TRBD2
CDR3nt: TGTGCCAGCAGCTTATCTGTAGCGGGGGTAGGAGATACGCAGTATTTT
CDR3aa: CASSLSVAGVGDTQYF

abundance: .
j_gene: TRBJ2-2
v_gene: TRBV7-9
d_gene: .
CDR3nt: TGTGCCAGCAGCTTAGCTTATGGGCGAGACACCGGGGAGCTGTTTTTT
CDR3aa: CASSLAYGRDTGELFF

abundance: .
j_gene: TRBJ2-7
v_gene: TRBV25-1
d_gene: .
CDR3nt: TGTGCCAGCAGCGGGATGCTGGGTGACAAGCAGTACTTC
CDR3aa: CASSGMLGDKQYF

abundance: .
j_gene: TRBJ1-1
v_gene: TRBV5-1
d_gene: TRBD1
CDR3nt: TGCGCCAGCAGCTTGAACGGACAGGGGCACACTGAAGCTTTCTTT
CDR3aa: CASSLNGQGHTEAFF

abundance: .
j_gene: TRBJ2-7
v_gene: TRBV6-6
d_gene: .
CDR3nt: TGTGCCAGCCGTTCGGGTCCCTACGAGCAGTACTTC
CDR3aa: CASRSGPYEQYF

abundance: .
j_gene: TRBJ1-1
v_gene: TRBV7-3
d_gene: .
CDR3nt: TGTGCCAGCAGCGCCCAACCATTCCAGGGCAAAGGGACTGAAGCTTTCTTT
CDR3aa: CASSAQPFQGKGTEAFF

abundance: .
j_gene: TRBJ1-1
v_gene: TRBV19
d_gene: TRBD1
CDR3nt: TGTGCCAGTAGAACAACAGGGGGAGGTGAAGCTTTCTTT
CDR3aa: CASRTTGGGEAFF

abundance: .
j_gene: TRBJ2-7
v_gene: TRBV6-1
d_gene: .
CDR3nt: TGTGCCAGCGGGACGGGAGCCTACGAGCAGTACTTC
CDR3aa: CASGTGAYEQYF

abundance: .
j_gene: TRBJ2-7
v_gene: TRBV7-9
d_gene: .
CDR3nt: TGTGCCAGCAGCTTTTCGTCCTACGAGCAGTACTTC
CDR3aa: CASSFSSYEQYF

abundance: .
j_gene: TRBJ1-1
v_gene: TRBV6-5
d_gene: TRBD1
CDR3nt: TGTGCCAGCAGTACGAGGGGGCGTAACACTGAAGCTTTCTTT
CDR3aa: CASSTRGRNTEAFF

abundance: .
j_gene: TRBJ2-3
v_gene: TRBV10-3
d_gene: .
CDR3nt: TGTGCCATCAGTGTAGCCGGGGATACGCAGTATTTT
CDR3aa: CAISVAGDTQYF

abundance: .
j_gene: TRBJ2-1
v_gene: TRBV13
d_gene: TRBD2
CDR3nt: TGTGCCAGCAGCCCTCGGGGGGGCCCCTACAATGAGCAGTTCTTC
CDR3aa: CASSPRGGPYNEQFF

abundance: .
j_gene: TRBJ2-1
v_gene: TRBV28
d_gene: TRBD2
CDR3nt: TGTGCCAGCAGTTTATGGGGACTAGCGGGGGACAATGAGCAGTTCTTC
CDR3aa: CASSLWGLAGDNEQFF

abundance: .
j_gene: TRBJ2-2
v_gene: TRBV5-1
d_gene: TRBD2
CDR3nt: TGCGCCAGCAGCTTATCCCGGGGGGGCTCGAACACCGGGGAGCTGTTTTTT
CDR3aa: CASSLSRGGSNTGELFF

abundance: .
j_gene: TRBJ2-1
v_gene: TRBV6-1
d_gene: .
CDR3nt: TGTGCCAGCAGTGAACTGGGAGAAGCCTACAATGAGCAGTTCTTC
CDR3aa: CASSELGEAYNEQFF

abundance: .
j_gene: TRBJ2-7
v_gene: TRBV7-9
d_gene: .
CDR3nt: TGTGCCAGCAGCCACCCGACAGGCCGTCCCTACGAGCAGTACTTC
CDR3aa: CASSHPTGRPYEQYF

abundance: .
j_gene: TRBJ2-1
v_gene: TRBV4-1
d_gene: .
CDR3nt: TGCGCCAGCAGCCAGGAGTTGGCCGCCTACAATGAGCAGTTCTTC
CDR3aa: CASSQELAAYNEQFF

abundance: .
j_gene: TRBJ1-2
v_gene: TRBV30
d_gene: TRBD1
CDR3nt: TGTGCCTGGGGAATACAGGGGGCTAGGGGCTACACCTTC
CDR3aa: CAWGIQGARGYTF

abundance: once
j_gene: TRBJ2-5
v_gene: TRBV7-9
d_gene: .
CDR3nt: TGTGCCAGCAGCTTATTCGGTGGCGGCTTACAAGAGACCCAGTACTTC
CDR3aa: CASSLFGGGLQETQYF

abundance: .
j_gene: TRBJ2-3
v_gene: TRBV19
d_gene: TRBD2
CDR3nt: TGTGCCAGTATCGGGAGAGGGCGGGGGGGCCCAGATACGCAGTATTTT
CDR3aa: CASIGRGRGGPDTQYF